The 24 T cell receptor beta chains listed next were all sequenced from one sample in a study of regulatory T cells in long-lasting Graves disease. The time point is: newly diagnosed GD, antithyroid drugs for less than 3 months. RNA extracted from PBMCs served as the sequencing template. To make TCR beta libraries, researchers used iRepertoire HTBI primers and Arm-PCR of CDR3 regions. TCRdb reprocessed the multiplex PCR reads with MiXCR, giving one entry per CDR3 protein. The table lists about 560,000 distinct CDR3 sequences, about 16% of them singletons. This sample also belongs to another study, concerning T cells in Graves' hyperthyroidism and ophthalmopathy.

The sample here was peripheral blood mononuclear cells (PBMCs), taken at new diagnosis, from a patient treated with antithyroid drugs. These receptors all stem from a man in his late teens or twenties with Graves disease.

In its sample, this clonotype was seen many times. The chain has TRBV12-3 or TRBV12-4 and TRBJ2-1; 13 nucleotides align to TRBD2. CDR3 length: 18 residues. Losses at the gene ends were 5 bases for V and 0 bases for J; bases not matched to a gene: 7. The CDR3 loop is CASSPRTSGSVSYNEQFF. CDR3 bases: TGTGCCAGCAGTCCCCGGACTAGCGGGAGTGTCTCCTACAATGAGCAGTTCTTC.

This clonotype was counted at least ten times. The chain combines TRBV7-9 with TRBJ2-7; no firm D call. The V and J ends lost 4 bases and 0 bases respectively, with 16 bases between them. Looked up from germline, CDR1 is SEHNR and CDR2 is FQNEAQ (reference sequence). The CDR3 consists of 16 residues. The CDR3 region is CASSSPVGRGSYEQYF. CDR3 coding DNA: TGTGCCAGCAGCTCCCCAGTGGGCAGAGGCTCCTACGAGCAGTACTTC.

The V call is TRBV9, the J call TRBJ1-1, with a possible D match to TRBD1 (5 bases). Germline CDR1 SGDLS, CDR2 YYNGEE. The CDR3 has 15 amino acids. V lost 0 bases and J 0 bases, leaving 9 bases between the germline ends. The CDR3 nucleotides are TGTGCCAGCAGCGTAGATCCGGGACTGAACACTGAAGCTTTCTTT. The encoded protein is CASSVDPGLNTEAFF.

This clonotype was counted a few times. The gene calls are TRBV29-1 and TRBJ1-4; D not resolved. V was pared by 3 bases and J by 1 base, with 6 bases between. Germline V CDR1 and CDR2: SQVTM, ANQGSEA. The length of the CDR3 is 13 residues. The CDR3 DNA is TGCAGCGTTGAGAGGGAAACTAATGAAAAACTGTTTTTT. Amino acid sequence: CSVERETNEKLFF.

In this sample, this clonotype turned up a few times. V usage is TRBV20-1 and J usage is TRBJ2-1; 10 bases map to TRBD2. The CDR3 is 17 amino acids. Germline values: CDR1 DFQATT, CDR2 SNEGSKA (reference sequence). With V trimmed by 6 bases and J by 6 bases, 17 bases remained unmatched. Written as DNA, the CDR3 is TGCAGTGCCCCGCAGTGGGCTAGCGGGAGAGGACGCAATGAGCAGTTCTTC. Protein product: CSAPQWASGRGRNEQFF.

This clonotype was picked up many times. This chain connects TRBV6-1 to TRBJ2-2, with D hard to call. Trimming removed 8 bases at V and 6 bases at J, with 10 bases between. There are 12 residues in the CDR3. Germline lookup yields CDR1 MNHNS and CDR2 SASEGT. The CDR3 region is CASGALAGELFF. The CDR3 nucleotides are TGTGCCAGCGGTGCCCTAGCCGGGGAGCTGTTTTTT.

This chain connects TRBV29-1 to TRBJ2-3; 8 nucleotides align to TRBD1. Germline CDR1 is SQVTM and CDR2 is ANQGSEA. V was pared by 7 bases and J by 2 bases, with 17 bases of the junction left unmatched. This CDR3 spans 17 amino acids. The chain's CDR3 is CSATGQGKSPTTDTQYF. CDR3 nucleotide sequence: TGCAGCGCCACAGGACAGGGAAAGAGCCCAACCACAGATACGCAGTATTTT.

The chain has TRBV11-2 and TRBJ2-1, with D possibly matching TRBD2 (5 bases). The CDR3 has 15 residues. Deletions cut 5 bases from V and 3 bases from J, with 14 bases between. CDR1 and CDR2 (germline): SGHAT, FQNNGV. CDR3 nucleotides: TGTGCCAGCAGCAAAAGCGGATCGGGCTACAATGAGCAGTTCTTC. The encoded protein is CASSKSGSGYNEQFF.

This clonotype was seen many times. V is TRBV7-2 and J is TRBJ1-1; the match to TRBD1 covers 8 bases. In germline, CDR1 is SGHTA, CDR2 FQGNSA. The CDR3 length is 18 residues. V lost 3 bases and J lost 4; bases outside the gene matches: 16. This chain's CDR3 is CASSFGIGQGGTGTEAFF. CDR3 in DNA: TGTGCCAGCAGCTTCGGAATCGGACAGGGAGGGACGGGCACTGAAGCTTTCTTT.

This clonotype was seen a single time. One base separates it from a far larger clone, so it is likely a read error. V and J are TRBV11-2 and TRBJ2-3, with D unclear. The tail of the sequence fits TRBJ2-7 better, so the J call may be wrong. This CDR3 has 13 residues. Germline-derived CDR1 and CDR2 are SGHAT and FQNNGV. The CDR3 DNA reads TGTGCCAGCAGCTCTGACCTCCATGGTGAGCAGTACTTC. This translates into CASSSDLHGEQYF.

This clonotype was recorded at least ten times. This chain connects TRBV7-9 to TRBJ2-1; 8 bases align to TRBD2. The CDR3 is 14 residues long. V trimming: 8 bases; J trimming: 7 bases; junction bases outside the gene matches: 10. From germline, CDR1 is SEHNR and CDR2 FQNEAQ (reference sequence). CDR3 region: CASRAAGEGNEQFF. CDR3 coding DNA: TGTGCCAGCCGGGCAGCGGGAGAGGGGAATGAGCAGTTCTTC. Combining the CDR3 with reference TRBV7-9 and TRBJ2-1 gives the whole variable domain DTGVSQNPRHKITKRGQNVTFRCDPISEHNRLYWYRQTLGQGPEFLTYFQNEAQLEKSRLLSDRFSAERPKGSFSTLEIQRTEQGDSAMYLCASRAAGEGNEQFFGPGTRLTVL.

This clonotype was detected many times. The chain's CDR3 is CASGITGGNADTQYF. As DNA, the CDR3 is TGTGCCAGCGGGATAACAGGGGGCAACGCAGATACGCAGTATTTT. V and J are TRBV11-2 and TRBJ2-3, with 9 bases matching TRBD1. There are 15 residues in the CDR3. The germline V gene encodes CDR1 SGHAT and CDR2 FQNNGV. The V gene end was trimmed by 8 bases and the J gene end by 4 bases; junction bases not matched to a gene: 10.

The rearrangement joins TRBV27 to TRBJ2-1, with a weak D call TRBD2 (6 bases). Looked up from germline, CDR1 is MNHEY and CDR2 is SMNVEV (reference sequence). The CDR3 is 17 residues long. Trimming took 5 bases from V and 7 from J, leaving 24 bases between them. The CDR3 loop is CASSPRWGGINENEQFF. The CDR3 DNA reads as TGTGCCAGCAGTCCGAGGTGGGGCGGGATTAATGAGAATGAGCAGTTCTTC.

The CDR3 sequence: CASNDGGAPGNTIYF. The CDR3 DNA sequence: TGTGCCAGTAACGACGGGGGCGCTCCGGGAAACACCATATATTTT. The V call is TRBV19, the J call TRBJ1-3; D perhaps matches TRBD1 (6 bases). Trimming took off 7 bases at V and 4 bases at J, with 17 bases between the two ends. CDR1 and CDR2 (germline): LNHDA, SQIVND (reference sequence). The CDR3 contains 15 residues.

About this clonotype: Since a much larger clone is just one base distant, this may be a read error. This chain joins TRBV6-2 or TRBV6-3 and TRBJ2-5; 13 bases are a match to TRBD2. The assigned J gene may be wrong: the sequence end matches TRBJ2-1 better. The germline V gene has CDR1 MNHEY and CDR2 SVGEGT. CDR3 length: 19 amino acids. The CDR3 DNA reads as TGTGCCAGCGCCTCTTCAAGGACTAGCGGGAGTGGCGCCTACAATGGGCAGTTCTTC. It codes for CASASSRTSGSGAYNGQFF.

This clonotype was seen a handful of times. This chain links TRBV2 with TRBJ1-2; D is unclear. This CDR3 spans 11 amino acids. Germline V gene data show CDR1 as SNHLY and CDR2 as FYNNEI. Deletions cut 6 bases from V and 2 bases from J, with 4 bases between. CDR3 in amino acids: CASRQNYGYTF. DNA for the CDR3: TGTGCCAGCAGACAGAACTATGGCTACACCTTC.

The chain employs TRBV20-1 and TRBJ2-2; D gene ambiguous. CDR1 and CDR2 (germline): DFQATT, SNEGSKA (reference sequence). CDR3 length equals 14 residues. The V end lost 3 bases, the J end lost 1 base, and 9 bases lay between the germline ends. CDR3 in amino acids: CSARVAGNTGELFF. Here the CDR3 DNA reads TGCAGTGCTAGGGTGGCAGGGAACACCGGGGAGCTGTTTTTT.

This clonotype was recorded at least ten times. V and J are TRBV11-1 and TRBJ2-7; TRBD1 agrees at 7 bases. Germline values: CDR1 SGHAT, CDR2 FQDESV (reference sequence). V trimming: 5 bases; J trimming: 2 bases; junction bases outside the gene matches: 6. This CDR3 spans 14 amino acids. The CDR3 DNA follows: TGTGCCAGCAGCGGCCGGGACAGCCCCTACGAGCAGTACTTC. It yields the protein CASSGRDSPYEQYF.

This sequence joins TRBV20-1 and TRBJ2-7; 7 bases match TRBD2. The germline V gene encodes CDR1 DFQATT and CDR2 SNEGSKA (reference sequence). The ends lost 6 bases at V and 0 bases at J; junction bases unmatched: 11. The length of the CDR3 is 15 residues. CDR3 in DNA: TGCAGTGCAAAATACCCGGGACTAAACTCCTACGAGCAGTACTTC. Residues: CSAKYPGLNSYEQYF.

The chain joins TRBV27 to TRBJ2-7; D is undetermined. The CDR3 has 14 residues. From germline, CDR1 is MNHEY and CDR2 SMNVEV (reference sequence). Trimming took 3 bases from V and 3 from J, leaving 12 bases between them. This chain's CDR3 is CASSFVGNYYEQYF. In DNA form, the CDR3 reads TGTGCCAGCAGTTTTGTAGGAAACTACTACGAGCAGTACTTC.

This clonotype was seen more than once but under ten times. This clone may be a read error of a much larger clone one base away. The chain is built from TRBV12-3 or TRBV12-4 and TRBJ1-1; TRBD1 matches at 7 bases. The CDR3 contains 15 residues. The DNA of the CDR3 is TGTGCCAGCAGTCCCCAACACAGGGGTAGTACTGAAGCTTCCTTT. This encodes CASSPQHRGSTEASF.

This clonotype was found many times. This chain links TRBV12-3 or TRBV12-4 with TRBJ2-1; D possibly matches TRBD1 or TRBD2 (5 bases each). Deletions cut 4 bases from V and 11 bases from J, with 15 bases between. This CDR3 comprises 13 residues. For the CDR3, the DNA is TGTGCCAGCAGTTATGCCCAGGGAGTGAAGCAGTTCTTC. Protein product: CASSYAQGVKQFF.

This clonotype was found many times. The V call is TRBV15, the J call TRBJ2-7; 12 bases are a match to TRBD2. The CDR3 has 16 residues. Germline V gives CDR1 LNHNV, CDR2 YYDKDF (reference sequence). The trim removed 0 bases at V and 3 bases at J, leaving 3 bases unmatched. CDR3 protein: CATSREGLAGGYEQYF. The CDR3 DNA is TGTGCCACCAGCAGAGAGGGACTAGCGGGCGGCTACGAGCAGTACTTC.

This clonotype was seen ten or more times. This chain links TRBV13 with TRBJ2-7; D might be TRBD1 (5 bases). Trimming removed 5 bases at V and 4 bases at J, with 15 bases between. The CDR3 loop spans 14 amino acids. CDR1 is PRHDT and CDR2 is FYEKMQ in the germline V gene (reference sequence). Here the CDR3 reads CASSAQGSRYEQYF. The CDR3 nucleotides are TGTGCCAGCAGCGCCCAGGGATCCCGTTACGAGCAGTACTTC.